This T cell receptor (beta chain) emerged from a study of Graves' ophthalmopathy and Graves' hyperthyroidism. Study-wide background: Hyperthyroidism was considered stable when no ophthalmopathy appeared within 18 months of follow-up. Study-wide results and limits: Among thyroid clonotypes expanded above 0.001 frequency, most also appeared in blood. Discriminating ophthalmopathy from stable hyperthyroidism, a 13-signature model attained a sensitivity of about 89% and a specificity of 81.08%.

Enrollment excluded any patients with other autoimmune diseases, uncontrolled infections, pregnancy or lactation. The ends were cut back, 5 bases at V and 4 bases at J, with 8 bases in the middle. The CDR3 is 11 amino acids. Per the germline V gene, CDR1 is SQVTM and CDR2 is ANQGSEA. Comments on this clonotype: The antigen is not known.

For repertoire sequencing, the TCR beta CDR3 regions were amplified from RNA transcripts. Investigators did first-round RT-PCR with HTBI primers, then second-round multiplex PCR. TCRdb recomputed calls from the multiplex PCR reads with MiXCR, one row per CDR3 protein. The sample holds around 1.1 million distinct CDR3 sequences; 35% to 40% are singletons and the top ten take 8.5% to 14%. The source is an adult man with Graves' hyperthyroidism. The source material was peripheral blood or thyroid tissue (not recorded which). The genes are TRBV29-1 and TRBJ1-1; D remains unclear. The CDR3 sequence is CSVRAGTEAFF. CDR3 nucleotides: TGCAGCGTTCGGGCGGGCACTGAAGCTTTCTTT. Using reference TRBV29-1 and TRBJ1-1 for the parts outside the CDR3, the full variable domain is SAVISQKPSRDICQRGTSLTIQCQVDSQVTMMFWYRQQPGQSLTLIATANQGSEATYESGFVIDKFPISRPNLTFSTLTVSNMSPEDSSIYLCSVRAGTEAFFGQGTRLTVV.